Shown below are 15 T cell receptor beta chains from a single sample sequenced in a study of blood T cell repertoires in COVID-19. Here immunoSEQ multiplex PCR was the method, and the copy in TCRdb shows in-frame clones only, minus some. The sample yields 250,000 to 400,000 clones, 85% seen once. The specimen was PBMCs or T cells enriched from blood (not recorded which). The source is a woman aged 25-40 years who had been exposed to COVID-19.

This clone was observed a handful of times. The CDR3 loop reads CASSQLPGLAGEGTDTQYF. The CDR3 bases are TGTGCCAGCAGCCAACTTCCGGGACTAGCGGGAGAGGGCACAGATACGCAGTATTTT. This chain connects TRBV4-2 to TRBJ2-3, with 14 bases identical to TRBD2. J lost 1 base, V lost 2 bases, and 8 bases had no gene match. The CDR3 sequence is 19 residues long. CDR1 is LGHNA, CDR2 YNFKEQ, per germline.

The rearrangement links TRBV4-1 to TRBJ2-3; TRBD2 matches at 9 bases. Germline trimming cut 0 bases from V and 0 bases from J; bases unmatched to any gene: 4. The CDR3 sequence is 17 residues long. From germline, CDR1 is MGHRA and CDR2 YSYEKL. The CDR3 is CASSQDRLAVSTDTQYF. Here the CDR3 DNA reads TGCGCCAGCAGCCAAGACCGACTAGCGGTAAGCACAGATACGCAGTATTTT.

The chain employs TRBV27 and TRBJ2-3; the match to TRBD2 covers 8 bases. V gave up 6 bases and J gave up 6 bases; unmatched junction bases: 14. CDR3 size: 16 residues. CDR1 is MNHEY and CDR2 is SMNVEV in the germline V gene (reference sequence). CDR3 loop: CASSPPGLVRGDTQYF. CDR3 nucleotide sequence: TGTGCCAGCAGCCCGCCGGGACTAGTTAGGGGCGATACGCAGTATTTT.

J is TRBJ2-3 and V is TRBV15, with 8 bases matching TRBD1. CDR1 and CDR2 (germline): LNHNV, YYDKDF (reference sequence). The V segment lost 0 bases and the J segment 9 bases; nucleotides outside the gene matches: 5. This CDR3 spans 14 amino acids. The CDR3 here is CATSRDRQGITQYF. CDR3 DNA: TGTGCCACCAGCAGAGATCGACAGGGGATAACGCAGTATTTT.

This sequence joins TRBV18 and TRBJ2-3; D gene uncertain. Germline V lookup: CDR1 KGHSH, CDR2 LQKENI. CDR3 length: 13 amino acids. The germline V and J ends were trimmed by 3 bases and 2 bases, with 6 bases remaining between them. The chain's CDR3 is CASSPGNTDTQYF. As DNA, the CDR3 is TGTGCCAGCTCACCTGGCAACACAGATACGCAGTATTTT.

The rearrangement links TRBV6-5 to TRBJ2-2; D remains ambiguous. Per germline, CDR1 MNHEY and CDR2 SVGAGI. The CDR3 is 13 amino acids. V was pared by 6 bases and J by 2 bases, with 7 bases between. CDR3 in DNA: TGTGCCAGCAGCTTAGCAAACACCGGGGAGCTGTTTTTT. Protein: CASSLANTGELFF.

About this clone itself: This CDR3 is also generated by other DNA sequences in the sample. This chain joins TRBV19 and TRBJ1-5; perhaps TRBD1 as D (6 bases). Germline V gene data show CDR1 as LNHDA and CDR2 as SQIVND (reference sequence). Trimming left V 3 bases short and J 4 bases short, with 13 bases between. The CDR3 loop spans 15 amino acids. Written as DNA, the CDR3 is TGTGCCAGTAGTATCTCGGGGGGCAGGAATCAGCCCCAGCATTTT. Encoded protein: CASSISGGRNQPQHF.

This clone occurred once. This chain links TRBV18 with TRBJ2-7, with D possibly matching TRBD1 (6 bases). CDR1 is KGHSH, CDR2 LQKENI, per germline. V was cut by 4 bases and J by 9 bases, with 19 bases left in between. The CDR3 has 14 residues. CDR3 DNA sequence: TGTGCCAGCTCACAACAGGGAGAGAACCGGAGGCAGTACTTC. Translated: CASSQQGENRRQYF. Complete variable domain (other parts from reference TRBV18 and TRBJ2-7): NAGVMQNPRHLVRRRGQEARLRCSPMKGHSHVYWYRQLPEEGLKFMVYLQKENIIDESGMPKERFSAEFPKEGPSILRIQQVVRGDSAAYFCASSQQGENRRQYFGPGTRLTVT.

This chain uses TRBV5-1 with TRBJ2-2, with D possibly matching TRBD2 (6 bases). Germline CDR1 SGHRS, CDR2 YFSETQ. The V end was cut by 6 bases, the J end by 7 bases, with 10 bases between. The CDR3 runs 12 residues. CDR3 DNA: TGCGCCAGCAACAAGGAGGGCGGGGAGCTGTTTTTT. Protein: CASNKEGGELFF.

This sequence joins TRBV19 and TRBJ1-3; D remains unclear. V was shortened by 5 bases and J by 1 base, with 6 bases between the two germline ends. The CDR3 sequence is 13 residues long. Germline lookup yields CDR1 LNHDA and CDR2 SQIVND (reference sequence). CDR3 DNA sequence: TGTGCCAGTAGTGAACAATCTGGAAACACCATATATTTT. This gives the protein CASSEQSGNTIYF.

The chain recombines TRBV10-3 with TRBJ2-1; D not certain. The CDR3 totals 16 residues. The V gene's germline CDR1 is ENHRY and CDR2 SYGVKD. Between the trimmed V and J ends, which lost 10 bases and 2 bases, there was a span of 21 bases. The CDR3 sequence is CATLTASGQAYNEQFF. In DNA form, the CDR3 reads TGTGCCACCCTTACTGCTTCTGGGCAGGCCTACAATGAGCAGTTCTTC.

This chain joins TRBV30 and TRBJ1-6; possibly TRBD1 for D (5 bases). Germline V CDR1 and CDR2: GTSNPN, SVGIG (reference sequence). The CDR3 sequence is 13 residues long. The V and J ends lost 7 bases and 7 bases respectively, with 14 bases between them. The CDR3 reads CASTAAGNSPLHF. The CDR3 DNA reads as TGTGCCTCCACCGCGGCAGGGAATTCACCCCTCCACTTT.

J is TRBJ1-5 and V is TRBV19, with 7 bases fitting TRBD1. Germline loops: CDR1 LNHDA, CDR2 SQIVND (reference sequence). Unmatched junction bases numbered 8, after V lost 5 bases and J lost 4 bases. This CDR3 region has 15 residues. Here the CDR3 reads CASSFISGGNQPQHF. The CDR3 DNA is TGTGCCAGTAGTTTTATTTCAGGGGGAAATCAGCCCCAGCATTTT.

The V call is TRBV29-1, the J call TRBJ2-7; tentatively, D is TRBD1 (6 bases). V shed 7 bases and J shed 1 base, with 14 bases lying between them. Germline-derived CDR1 and CDR2 are SQVTM and ANQGSEA. The CDR3 has 13 residues. The chain's CDR3 is CSGSGTNSYEQYF. The CDR3 DNA is TGCAGCGGCTCTGGGACAAATTCCTACGAGCAGTACTTC.

The chain uses TRBV5-1 and TRBJ2-2; 8 nucleotides line up with TRBD2. The CDR3 is 15 amino acids. The germline V gene has CDR1 SGHRS and CDR2 YFSETQ. V shed 2 bases, J shed 7 bases, and the junction held 7 bases outside the gene matches. CDR3 amino acids: CASSFKRGRSGELFF. As DNA, the CDR3 is TGCGCCAGCAGCTTCAAGCGGGGGAGGAGCGGGGAGCTGTTTTTT.